This TCR beta chain was sequenced in a study of beta chain features in type 1 diabetes. The overall study: No age, gender or cell yield differences were seen between patients and healthy donors. Study-wide results and limits: Naive, central memory and Treg TCRB repertoires seemed to resemble each other more closely in patients than they did in healthy donors. Among type 1 diabetes patients, VDJ junctions had fewer insertions and more deletions.

The authors reverse transcribed all of the isolated RNA, so sequencing captured expressed TCRB transcripts. The data were produced by immunoSEQ multiplex PCR, yet TCRdb's version contains in-frame clones alone and is incomplete. The data show 900,000 or so clones, about a sixth seen once. The CDR3 sequence is 14 residues long. From germline, CDR1 is LNHDA and CDR2 SQIVND (reference sequence). V lost 4 bases and J 4 bases, leaving 11 bases between the germline ends. This clone showed up just a few times. Its target is unknown. The chain recombines TRBV19 with TRBJ1-5, with D perhaps matching TRBD1 (6 bases). The clonotype originates from a woman aged 18-35 years in good health. Input material: naive CD4+ T cells from blood. The CDR3 bases are TGTGCCAGTAGTACTTTGCAGGGGAATCAGCCCCAGCATTTT. It codes for CASSTLQGNQPQHF.